Presented here are 26 T cell receptor beta chains from one specimen sequenced in a study of blood T cell repertoires in COVID-19. The protocol was immunoSEQ multiplex PCR, while the TCRdb copy is restricted to in-frame clones and leaves out a portion. The data show approximately 400,000 clones, 80% to 90% seen once. The sequencing sample was made of PBMCs or T cells enriched from blood (not recorded which). These receptors came from a man under 40 who had recovered from COVID-19.

This clone has a handful of counts. This sequence joins TRBV18 and TRBJ2-5; 8 bases align to TRBD1. Germline V gene data show CDR1 as KGHSH and CDR2 as LQKENI. CDR3 length: 13 amino acids. V dropped 6 bases and J dropped 5; count of bases not matched to a gene: 5. CDR3 in DNA: TGTGCCAGCTCCCTGACAGGGGCCGAGACCCAGTACTTC. This codes for CASSLTGAETQYF. The whole variable domain, remainder taken from reference TRBV18 and TRBJ2-5, is NAGVMQNPRHLVRRRGQEARLRCSPMKGHSHVYWYRQLPEEGLKFMVYLQKENIIDESGMPKERFSAEFPKEGPSILRIQQVVRGDSAAYFCASSLTGAETQYFGPGTRLLVL.

The rearrangement links TRBV5-4 to TRBJ2-3; 11 nucleotides match TRBD2. Germline assignment: CDR1 SGHNT and CDR2 YYREEE (reference sequence). This CDR3 region has 18 residues. V dropped 3 bases and J dropped 0; count of bases not matched to a gene: 9. Here the CDR3 DNA reads TGTGCCAGCAGCTCCCTAGCGGGGGGACGATCTAGCACAGATACGCAGTATTTT. This sequence encodes CASSSLAGGRSSTDTQYF.

The chain has TRBV27 and TRBJ1-2; perhaps TRBD1 as D (5 bases). Germline V gene data show CDR1 as MNHEY and CDR2 as SMNVEV (reference sequence). This CDR3 region has 15 residues. V was cut by 3 bases and J by 2 bases, with 13 bases left in between. This CDR3 reads CASSFFWGGNYGYTF. The DNA of the CDR3 is TGTGCCAGCAGTTTTTTTTGGGGGGGGAACTATGGCTACACCTTC.

This sequence joins TRBV6-2 or TRBV6-3 and TRBJ1-5; D gene uncertain. In germline, CDR1 is MNHEY, CDR2 SVGEGT. V shed 2 bases and J shed 3 bases, with 20 bases lying between them. This CDR3 has 18 amino acids. CDR3 coding DNA: TGTGCCAGCAGTTACCCCCTAGGGAGCGCTTCCCTCAATCAGCCCCAGCATTTT. Protein sequence: CASSYPLGSASLNQPQHF.

This sequence joins TRBV3-1 (or the pseudogene TRBV3-2) and TRBJ1-1, with TRBD1 matching over 10 bases. The junction had 6 bases not matched to a gene; V was cut back by 1 base and J by 1 base. Germline values: CDR1 LGHDT, CDR2 YNNKEL (reference sequence). This CDR3 has 17 amino acids. The CDR3 loop is CASSQVLGQGSNTEAFF. The DNA of the CDR3 is TGTGCCAGCAGCCAAGTCCTGGGACAGGGGTCGAACACTGAAGCTTTCTTT.

The CDR3 DNA sequence: TGTGCCAGCAGCAATAATAAGGGCCGGGACAGGGTCAACTATGGCTACACCTTC. This codes for CASSNNKGRDRVNYGYTF. This rearrangement joins TRBV21-1 to TRBJ1-2; the table names TRBD1, a call not compared with the DNA. TRBV21-1 is termed a pseudogene. The CDR3 is made up of 18 amino acids.

The J gene is TRBJ1-1, the V gene TRBV19; D uncertain. This CDR3 contains 14 residues. Trimming shortened V by 3 bases and J by 1 base, and 9 bases separated the two germline ends. In germline, CDR1 is LNHDA, CDR2 SQIVND (reference sequence). CDR3 sequence: CASSIVHANTEAFF. The CDR3 DNA sequence: TGTGCCAGTAGTATCGTACATGCGAACACTGAAGCTTTCTTT.

The rearrangement links TRBV25-1 to TRBJ2-7; D not resolved. The CDR3 totals 13 residues. Germline V gives CDR1 MGHDK, CDR2 SYGVNS. V was cut by 6 bases and J by 1 base, with 10 bases left in between. This chain's CDR3 is CASRPIGSYEQYF. DNA for the CDR3: TGTGCCAGCAGGCCGATCGGGTCCTACGAGCAGTACTTC.

The chain links TRBV18 to TRBJ2-1; a weak D match, TRBD1 (6 bases). Trimming pared 4 bases from V and 8 bases from J, leaving 15 bases between. This CDR3 comprises 14 residues. Germline assignment: CDR1 KGHSH and CDR2 LQKENI. The chain's CDR3 is CASSLGRGGYEQFF. CDR3 sequence (DNA): TGTGCCAGCTCACTCGGAAGAGGGGGTTATGAGCAGTTCTTC.

This chain joins TRBV3-1 (or the pseudogene TRBV3-2) and TRBJ1-1; D is uncertain. The CDR3 is 13 residues long. Germline CDR1 LGHDT, CDR2 YNNKEL (reference sequence). V was clipped by 7 bases and J by 1 base, with 10 bases between them. The CDR3 loop reads CASNRGGNTEAFF. CDR3 in DNA: TGTGCCAGCAACCGGGGTGGGAACACTGAAGCTTTCTTT.

In the case of this clone: Other nucleotide sequences in the sample specify the same CDR3. The chain carries TRBV27 and TRBJ1-5; D is uncertain. The CDR3 sequence is 14 residues long. CDR1 and CDR2 (germline): MNHEY, SMNVEV (reference sequence). V dropped 6 bases and J dropped 0 bases, with 9 bases sitting between them. The CDR3 protein is CASSPGGSNQPQHF. CDR3 coding DNA: TGTGCCAGCAGCCCCGGAGGTAGCAATCAGCCCCAGCATTTT.

This clone showed up just once. The gene calls are TRBV2 and TRBJ1-2; D might be TRBD1 (6 bases). V lost 7 bases and J lost 2, with 11 bases in between. The CDR3 has 13 residues. From germline, CDR1 is SNHLY and CDR2 FYNNEI. As DNA, the CDR3 is TGTGCCAGCACGTCAGGGGAAAACTATGGCTACACCTTC. This translates into CASTSGENYGYTF. The full variable domain, its missing parts supplied by reference TRBV2 and TRBJ1-2, is EPEVTQTPSHQVTQMGQEVILRCVPISNHLYFYWYRQILGQKVEFLVSFYNNEISEKSEIFDDQFSVERPDGSNFTLKIRSTKLEDSAMYFCASTSGENYGYTFGSGTRLTVV.

This chain connects TRBV7-9 to TRBJ2-1; TRBD2 matches at 8 bases. CDR1 is SEHNR and CDR2 is FQNEAQ in the germline V gene (reference sequence). The CDR3 extends over 16 amino acids. The V segment lost 5 bases and the J segment 3 bases; nucleotides outside the gene matches: 9. CDR3 nucleotides: TGTGCCAGCAGCCCTCCGGCGGGGGGTCTCTACAATGAGCAGTTCTTC. Translated, it gives CASSPPAGGLYNEQFF.

The CDR3 nucleotides read TGTGCCAGCAGTTACTCCCAGCGGCGTACCTACGAGCAGTACTTC. The encoded protein is CASSYSQRRTYEQYF. J is TRBJ2-7 and V is TRBV6-5; D may be TRBD2 (5 bases). With 0 bases removed from V and 2 bases from J, the gap between germline ends came to 11 bases. The CDR3 runs to 15 residues. CDR1 and CDR2 (germline): MNHEY, SVGAGI.

The V gene is TRBV7-2, the J gene TRBJ1-2, with TRBD1 identical over 7 bases. J gave up 7 bases and V 5 bases, and 4 bases lay outside the gene matches. The CDR3 runs to 12 residues. Germline CDR1 SGHTA, CDR2 FQGNSA. The CDR3 is CASSPGQVGYTF. The CDR3 DNA is TGTGCCAGCAGCCCCGGACAGGTTGGCTACACCTTC. The whole variable domain, filled in from reference TRBV7-2 and TRBJ1-2, reads GAGVSQSPSNKVTEKGKDVELRCDPISGHTALYWYRQSLGQGLEFLIYFQGNSAPDKSGLPSDRFSAERTGGSVSTLTIQRTQQEDSAVYLCASSPGQVGYTFGSGTRLTVV.

The chain links TRBV30 to TRBJ2-1; no clear D. CDR1 is GTSNPN, CDR2 SVGIG, per germline (reference sequence). The CDR3 is 12 residues long. Trimming took 4 bases from V and 8 from J, leaving 12 bases between them. DNA for the CDR3: TGTGCCTGGACTCCCTTCCGGGATGAGCAGTTCTTC. Protein product: CAWTPFRDEQFF.

The chain joins TRBV18 to TRBJ2-2; D is unclear. The germline CDR1 and CDR2 sequences are KGHSH and LQKENI. This CDR3 is 15 amino acids long. The V end lost 2 bases, the J end lost 2 bases, and 9 bases lay between the germline ends. CDR3 amino acids: CASSPMSSNTGELFF. Here the CDR3 DNA reads TGTGCCAGCTCACCAATGTCCTCCAACACCGGGGAGCTGTTTTTT.

J is TRBJ1-6 and V is TRBV27, with TRBD1 as a possible D gene (6 bases). Germline V gene lookup returns CDR1 MNHEY and CDR2 SMNVEV (reference sequence). The ends were cut back, 6 bases at V and 7 bases at J, with 13 bases in the middle. The CDR3 length is 14 residues. CDR3 bases: TGTGCCAGCAGCCTAAGGACAGTAAATTCACCCCTCCACTTT. The encoded protein is CASSLRTVNSPLHF.

The chain combines TRBV6-5 with TRBJ2-7; a possible D gene is TRBD1 (6 bases). V shed 6 bases and J shed 2 bases, with 14 bases lying between them. The CDR3 spans 14 residues. Germline lookup yields CDR1 MNHEY and CDR2 SVGAGI. The chain's CDR3 is CASSPPDRTYEQYF. The CDR3 DNA follows: TGTGCCAGCAGCCCGCCGGACAGAACCTACGAGCAGTACTTC.

CDR3 amino acids: CASSQDQQNNYGYTF. The CDR3, as DNA: TGTGCCAGCAGCCAAGATCAACAGAACAACTATGGCTACACCTTC. The chain carries TRBV4-2 and TRBJ1-2, with D hard to call. CDR1 LGHNA and CDR2 YNFKEQ come from the germline V gene. The CDR3 extends over 15 amino acids. V lost 0 bases to trimming and J lost 2 bases, with 10 bases between them.

The CDR3 sequence: CASSQGHGGGGRTDTQYF. CDR3 nucleotide sequence: TGCGCCAGCAGCCAAGGACACGGAGGGGGAGGGCGCACAGATACGCAGTATTTT. The chain carries TRBV4-3 and TRBJ2-3, with D maybe TRBD2 (7 bases). Per the germline V gene, CDR1 is LGHNA and CDR2 is YSLEER. The CDR3 length is 18 residues. V shed 1 base and J shed 1 base, with 18 bases lying between them.

This chain uses TRBV16 with TRBJ1-2, with D hard to call. V was pared by 0 bases and J by 4 bases, with 12 bases between. The germline V gene has CDR1 KGHSY and CDR2 FQNENV. CDR3 length: 15 residues. The CDR3 DNA is TGTGCCAGCAGCCAATCGGACTCAAGAGGCTATGGCTACACCTTC. Its translation: CASSQSDSRGYGYTF.

The chain joins TRBV2 to TRBJ1-2; TRBD1 matches 7 bases. CDR1 and CDR2 (germline): SNHLY, FYNNEI. Trimming took 8 bases from V and 7 from J; bases not matched to a gene: 13. CDR3 size: 14 residues. The CDR3 DNA reads TGTGCCAGCCGGGAGCTAGGGGGCGCAGGTGGCTACACCTTC. Its protein product is CASRELGGAGGYTF.

This sequence joins TRBV18 and TRBJ1-1; D remains unclear. The CDR3 contains 13 residues. Germline CDR1 reads KGHSH; CDR2 reads LQKENI. V was cut by 3 bases and J by 7 bases, with 12 bases left in between. As DNA, the CDR3 is TGTGCCAGCTCACCTGTGGCATATGGTGAAGCTTTCTTT. Amino acid sequence: CASSPVAYGEAFF.

At least ten counts were recorded for this clone. The rearrangement links TRBV7-8 to TRBJ1-1, with TRBD1 matching over 9 bases. The CDR3 loop spans 18 amino acids. Unmatched junction bases numbered 11, after V lost 1 base and J lost 2 bases. From germline, CDR1 is SGHVS and CDR2 FQNEAQ. The CDR3 DNA sequence: TGTGCCAGCAGCTTAGTAGGTCCCGGGACAGGGATTAACACTGAAGCTTTCTTT. This codes for CASSLVGPGTGINTEAFF.

This clone appeared once. This chain joins TRBV4-1 and TRBJ1-2; maybe TRBD1 (5 bases). Trimming took 2 bases from V and 2 from J, leaving 6 bases between them. The CDR3 is made up of 13 amino acids. CDR1 MGHRA and CDR2 YSYEKL come from the germline V gene. CDR3 nucleotide sequence: TGCGCCAGCAGCCAAACAGGCAACTATGGCTACACCTTC. Amino acid sequence: CASSQTGNYGYTF.